Listed below are T cell receptor beta chains from one sample, sequenced in a study of shared clonotypes between healthy human individuals. Using immunoSEQ multiplex PCR, the repertoire was profiled, and TCRdb retains in-frame clones only, with some absent. The repertoire includes about 1 million clones, roughly 74% of them detected once, and approximately 0.5% sits in the top ten. Sequencing used memory CD4+ T cells from PBMCs. The receptors here all came from a man aged 18 to 35 in good health. Some clones in this sample may be carry-over from other donors' samples. Each CDR3 is given with its conserved first and last residue. A D gene is named only where the DNA matches it firmly.

j_gene,v_gene,d_gene,CDR3aa
TRBJ2-7,TRBV2,TRBD1,CASTPYIGGFYEQYF
TRBJ2-5,TRBV28,TRBD1,CASSLAGRGRWETQYF
TRBJ2-2,TRBV6-5,.,CASRLTANTGELFF
TRBJ2-5,TRBV6-5,TRBD1,CASKTGGGETQYF
TRBJ2-5,TRBV4-1,.,CASSQDGGEAETQYF
TRBJ2-3,TRBV7-9,.,CASSLRLQGNTDTQYF
TRBJ2-1,TRBV28,.,CASSPHNDNEQFF
TRBJ2-5,TRBV9,.,CASSVHPQETQYF
TRBJ2-3,TRBV7-2,.,CASSSRARPRGADTQYF
TRBJ2-7,TRBV7-9,.,CASSLLGGGEQYF
TRBJ2-3,TRBV7-9,TRBD2,CASSLAGTSGTSTDTQYF
TRBJ1-5,TRBV29-1,TRBD1,CSVVGQGQNQPQHF
TRBJ1-2,TRBV5-4,.,CASSLAGGGVNYGYTF
TRBJ2-1,TRBV29-1,.,CSVVFSGVRDEQFF
TRBJ1-3,TRBV28,.,CASRGSGPRWGNTIYF
TRBJ2-7,TRBV4-2,.,CASSQGPPGESDEQYF
TRBJ1-5,TRBV7-9,.,CASSQAGGTQPQHF
TRBJ1-1,TRBV18,.,CASSPPSPGNTEAFF
TRBJ2-2,TRBV30,TRBD2,CAWIAGTGELFF
TRBJ2-1,TRBV29-1,.,CSVERGVGNEQFF
TRBJ2-3,TRBV7-2,TRBD1,CASSLRDRGLGTDTQYF
TRBJ1-5,TRBV19,.,CASSIVSLNQPQHF
TRBJ2-7,TRBV5-5,TRBD1,CASSLAGQGTFLFYEQYF
TRBJ2-3,TRBV5-1,TRBD2,CASSPMSAGGITDTQYF
TRBJ2-7,TRBV28,.,CASSLRGAVIHEQYF
TRBJ2-7,TRBV28,TRBD1,CASSFEGGFYEQYF